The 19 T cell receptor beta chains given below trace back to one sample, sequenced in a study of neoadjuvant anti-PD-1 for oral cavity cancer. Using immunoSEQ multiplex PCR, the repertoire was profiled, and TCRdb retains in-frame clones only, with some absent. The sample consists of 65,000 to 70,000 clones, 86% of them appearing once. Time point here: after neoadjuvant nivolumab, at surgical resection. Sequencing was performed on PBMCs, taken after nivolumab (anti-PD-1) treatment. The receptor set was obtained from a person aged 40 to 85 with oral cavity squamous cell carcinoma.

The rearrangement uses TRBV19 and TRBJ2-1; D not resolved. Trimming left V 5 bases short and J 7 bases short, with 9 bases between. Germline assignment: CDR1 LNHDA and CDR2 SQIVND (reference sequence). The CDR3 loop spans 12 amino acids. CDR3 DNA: TGTGCCAGTAGTGAGCCCTTAAATGAGCAGTTCTTC. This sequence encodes CASSEPLNEQFF.

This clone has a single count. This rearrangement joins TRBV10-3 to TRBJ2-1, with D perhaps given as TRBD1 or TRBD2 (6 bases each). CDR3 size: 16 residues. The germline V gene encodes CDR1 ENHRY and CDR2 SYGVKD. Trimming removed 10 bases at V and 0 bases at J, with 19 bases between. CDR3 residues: CATGTTLADSYNEQFF. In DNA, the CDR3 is TGTGCCACCGGGACAACTTTAGCGGACTCCTACAATGAGCAGTTCTTC.

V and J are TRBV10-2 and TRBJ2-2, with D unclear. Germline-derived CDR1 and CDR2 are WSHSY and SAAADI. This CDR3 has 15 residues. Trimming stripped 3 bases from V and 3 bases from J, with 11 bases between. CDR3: CASSDGFVYTGELFF. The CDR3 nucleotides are TGCGCCAGCAGTGACGGCTTTGTCTACACCGGGGAGCTGTTTTTT.

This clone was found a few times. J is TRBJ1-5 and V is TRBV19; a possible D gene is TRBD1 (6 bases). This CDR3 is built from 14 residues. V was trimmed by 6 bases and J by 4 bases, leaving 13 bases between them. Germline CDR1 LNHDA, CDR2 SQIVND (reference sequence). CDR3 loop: CASRDWRGNQPQHF. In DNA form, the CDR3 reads TGTGCCAGTAGAGATTGGAGGGGGAATCAGCCCCAGCATTTT. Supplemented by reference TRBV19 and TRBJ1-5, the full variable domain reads DGGITQSPKYLFRKEGQNVTLSCEQNLNHDAMYWYRQDPGQGLRLIYYSQIVNDFQKGDIAEGYSVSREKKESFPLTVTSAQKNPTAFYLCASRDWRGNQPQHFGDGTRLSIL.

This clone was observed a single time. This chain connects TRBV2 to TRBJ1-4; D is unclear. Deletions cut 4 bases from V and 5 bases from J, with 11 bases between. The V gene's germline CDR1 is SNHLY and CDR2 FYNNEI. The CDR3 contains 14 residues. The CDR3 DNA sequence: TGTGCCAGCAGTGTAATGGGAATGAATGAAAAACTGTTTTTT. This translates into CASSVMGMNEKLFF.

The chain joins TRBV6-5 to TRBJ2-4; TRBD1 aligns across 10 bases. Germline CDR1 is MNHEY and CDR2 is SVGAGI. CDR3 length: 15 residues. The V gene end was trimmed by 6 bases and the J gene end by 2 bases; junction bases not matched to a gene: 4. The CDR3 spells CASSWDRGPKNIQYF. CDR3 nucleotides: TGTGCCAGCAGCTGGGACAGGGGCCCCAAAAACATTCAGTACTTC.

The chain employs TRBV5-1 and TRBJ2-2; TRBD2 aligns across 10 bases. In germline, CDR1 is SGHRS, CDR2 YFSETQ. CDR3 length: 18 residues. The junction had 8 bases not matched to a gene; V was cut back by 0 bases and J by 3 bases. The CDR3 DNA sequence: TGCGCCAGCAGCTTGGAACTAGCGGGGCCGAGATACACCGGGGAGCTGTTTTTT. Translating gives CASSLELAGPRYTGELFF.

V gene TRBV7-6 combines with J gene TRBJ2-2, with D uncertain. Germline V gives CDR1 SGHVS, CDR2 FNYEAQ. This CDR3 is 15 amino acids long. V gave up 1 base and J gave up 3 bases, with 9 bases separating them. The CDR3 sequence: CASSLGRSDTGELFF. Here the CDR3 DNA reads TGTGCCAGCAGCTTAGGGCGTTCGGACACCGGGGAGCTGTTTTTT.

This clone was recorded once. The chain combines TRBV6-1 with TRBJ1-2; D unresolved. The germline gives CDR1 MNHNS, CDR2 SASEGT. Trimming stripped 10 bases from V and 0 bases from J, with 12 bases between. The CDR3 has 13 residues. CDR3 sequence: CATSMGPNYGYTF. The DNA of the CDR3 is TGTGCCACCTCGATGGGTCCTAACTATGGCTACACCTTC.

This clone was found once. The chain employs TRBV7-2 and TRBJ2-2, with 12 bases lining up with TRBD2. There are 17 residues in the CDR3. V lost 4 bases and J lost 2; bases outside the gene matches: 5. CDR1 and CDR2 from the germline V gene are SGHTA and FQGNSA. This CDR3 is CASSSASGGANTGELFF. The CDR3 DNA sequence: TGTGCCAGCAGCTCCGCTAGCGGGGGGGCTAACACCGGGGAGCTGTTTTTT.

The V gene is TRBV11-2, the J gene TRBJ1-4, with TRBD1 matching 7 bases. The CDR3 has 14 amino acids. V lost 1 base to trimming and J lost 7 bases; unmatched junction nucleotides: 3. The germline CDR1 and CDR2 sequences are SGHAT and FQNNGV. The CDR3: CASSLAAGGEKLFF. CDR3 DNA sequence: TGTGCCAGCAGCTTAGCCGCAGGGGGTGAAAAACTGTTTTTT.

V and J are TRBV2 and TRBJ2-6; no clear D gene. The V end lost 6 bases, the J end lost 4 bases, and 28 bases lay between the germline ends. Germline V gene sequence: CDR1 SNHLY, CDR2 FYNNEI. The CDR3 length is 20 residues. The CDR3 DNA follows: TGTGCCAGCAGGGACGGACCTCTGGTTTCAGCATGGTTGGGGGCCAACGTCCTGACTTTC. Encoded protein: CASRDGPLVSAWLGANVLTF.

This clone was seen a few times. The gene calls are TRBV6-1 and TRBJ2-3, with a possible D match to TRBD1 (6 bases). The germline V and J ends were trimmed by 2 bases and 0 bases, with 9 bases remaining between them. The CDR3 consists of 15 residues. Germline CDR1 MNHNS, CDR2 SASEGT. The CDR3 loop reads CASSESQGSTDTQYF. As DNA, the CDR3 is TGTGCCAGCAGTGAATCGCAGGGGAGCACAGATACGCAGTATTTT.

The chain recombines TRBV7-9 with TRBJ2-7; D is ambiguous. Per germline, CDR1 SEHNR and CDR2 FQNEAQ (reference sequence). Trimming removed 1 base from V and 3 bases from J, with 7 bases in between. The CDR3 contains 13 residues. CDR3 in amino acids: CASSLEAYYEQYF. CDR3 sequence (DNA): TGTGCCAGCAGCTTAGAGGCCTACTACGAGCAGTACTTC.

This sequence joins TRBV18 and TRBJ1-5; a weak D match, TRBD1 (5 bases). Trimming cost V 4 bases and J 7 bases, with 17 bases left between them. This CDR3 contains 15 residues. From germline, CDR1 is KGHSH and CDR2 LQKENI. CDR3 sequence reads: CASSLNGAGGQPQHF. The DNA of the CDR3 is TGTGCCAGCTCACTAAATGGGGCAGGAGGACAGCCCCAGCATTTT.

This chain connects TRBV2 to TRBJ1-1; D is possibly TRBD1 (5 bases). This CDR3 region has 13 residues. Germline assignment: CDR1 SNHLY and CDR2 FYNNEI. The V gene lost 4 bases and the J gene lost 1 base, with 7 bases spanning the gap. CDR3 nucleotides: TGTGCCAGCAGTGGACAGCCGAACACTGAAGCTTTCTTT. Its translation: CASSGQPNTEAFF.

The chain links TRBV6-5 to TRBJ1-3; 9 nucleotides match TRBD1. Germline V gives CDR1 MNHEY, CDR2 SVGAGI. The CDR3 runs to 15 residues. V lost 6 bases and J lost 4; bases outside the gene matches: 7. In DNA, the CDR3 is TGTGCCAGCAGACGGGACAGGGACTCCGGAAACACCATATATTTT. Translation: CASRRDRDSGNTIYF.

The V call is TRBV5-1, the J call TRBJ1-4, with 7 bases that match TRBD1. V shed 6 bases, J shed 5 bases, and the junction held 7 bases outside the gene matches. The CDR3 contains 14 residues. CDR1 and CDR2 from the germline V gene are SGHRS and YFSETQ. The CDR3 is CASKPGTENEKLFF. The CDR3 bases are TGCGCCAGCAAGCCCGGGACAGAGAATGAAAAACTGTTTTTT.

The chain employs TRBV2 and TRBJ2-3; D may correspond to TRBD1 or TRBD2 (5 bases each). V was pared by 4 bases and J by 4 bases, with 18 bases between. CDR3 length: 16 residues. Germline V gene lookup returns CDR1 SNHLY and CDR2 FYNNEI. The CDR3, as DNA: TGTGCCAGCAGTGGTCTGAGGGGTCCGCGGCCAGATACGCAGTATTTT. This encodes CASSGLRGPRPDTQYF. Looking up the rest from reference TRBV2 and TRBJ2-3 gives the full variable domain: EPEVTQTPSHQVTQMGQEVILRCVPISNHLYFYWYRQILGQKVEFLVSFYNNEISEKSEIFDDQFSVERPDGSNFTLKIRSTKLEDSAMYFCASSGLRGPRPDTQYFGPGTRLTVL.